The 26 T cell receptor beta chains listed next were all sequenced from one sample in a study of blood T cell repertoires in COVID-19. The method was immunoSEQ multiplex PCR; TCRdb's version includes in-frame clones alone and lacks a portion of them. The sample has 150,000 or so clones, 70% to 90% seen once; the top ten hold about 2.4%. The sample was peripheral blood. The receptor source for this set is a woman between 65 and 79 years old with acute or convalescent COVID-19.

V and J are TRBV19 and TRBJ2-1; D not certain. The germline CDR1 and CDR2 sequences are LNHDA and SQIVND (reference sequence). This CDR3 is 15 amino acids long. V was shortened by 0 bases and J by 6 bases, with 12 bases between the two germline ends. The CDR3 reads CASSIDRSGSNEQFF. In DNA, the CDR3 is TGTGCCAGTAGTATAGATCGGTCAGGATCCAATGAGCAGTTCTTC. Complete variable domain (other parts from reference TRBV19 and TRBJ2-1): DGGITQSPKYLFRKEGQNVTLSCEQNLNHDAMYWYRQDPGQGLRLIYYSQIVNDFQKGDIAEGYSVSREKKESFPLTVTSAQKNPTAFYLCASSIDRSGSNEQFFGPGTRLTVL.

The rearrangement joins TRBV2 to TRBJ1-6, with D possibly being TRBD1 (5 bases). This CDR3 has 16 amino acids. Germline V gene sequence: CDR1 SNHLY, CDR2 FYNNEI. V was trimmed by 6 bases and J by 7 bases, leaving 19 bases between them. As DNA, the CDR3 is TGTGCCAGCAGCGTCTCAGGGATTGGGCCAAATTCACCCCTCCACTTT. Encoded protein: CASSVSGIGPNSPLHF.

The CDR3 here is CASSLIGAGEYEQYF. CDR3 coding DNA: TGTGCCAGCAGCTTAATTGGGGCAGGGGAGTACGAGCAGTACTTC. The chain recombines TRBV11-2 with TRBJ2-7, with D possibly TRBD1 on 6 matching bases. The germline V gene encodes CDR1 SGHAT and CDR2 FQNNGV. The CDR3 spans 15 residues. Between the trimmed V and J ends, which lost 2 bases and 4 bases, there was a span of 15 bases.

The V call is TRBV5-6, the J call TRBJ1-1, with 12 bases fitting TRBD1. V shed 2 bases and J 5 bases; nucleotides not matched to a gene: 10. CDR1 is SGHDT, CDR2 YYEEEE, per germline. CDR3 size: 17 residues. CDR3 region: CASSFIGTGGRQTEAFF. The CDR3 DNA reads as TGTGCCAGCAGCTTCATCGGGACAGGGGGCCGACAGACTGAAGCTTTCTTT.

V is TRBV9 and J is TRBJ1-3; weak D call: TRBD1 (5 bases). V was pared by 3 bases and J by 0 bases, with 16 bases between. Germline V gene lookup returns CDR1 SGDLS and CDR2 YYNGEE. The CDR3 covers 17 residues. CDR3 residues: CASSAYSGHLSGNTIYF. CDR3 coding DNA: TGTGCCAGCAGCGCCTACTCCGGACACCTCTCTGGAAACACCATATATTTT.

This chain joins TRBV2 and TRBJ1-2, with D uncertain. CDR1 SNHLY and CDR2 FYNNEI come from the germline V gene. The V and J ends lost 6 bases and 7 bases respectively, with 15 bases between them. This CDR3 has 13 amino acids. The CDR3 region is CASRSPSTGGYTF. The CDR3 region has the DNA TGTGCCAGCAGATCCCCAAGTACCGGTGGCTACACCTTC.

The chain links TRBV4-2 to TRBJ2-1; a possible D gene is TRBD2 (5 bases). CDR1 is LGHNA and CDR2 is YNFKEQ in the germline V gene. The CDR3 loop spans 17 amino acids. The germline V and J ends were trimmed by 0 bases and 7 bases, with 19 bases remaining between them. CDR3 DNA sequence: TGTGCCAGCAGCCAAGACAGGAGCCTAGCCGTTGGGAATGAGCAGTTCTTC. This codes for CASSQDRSLAVGNEQFF.

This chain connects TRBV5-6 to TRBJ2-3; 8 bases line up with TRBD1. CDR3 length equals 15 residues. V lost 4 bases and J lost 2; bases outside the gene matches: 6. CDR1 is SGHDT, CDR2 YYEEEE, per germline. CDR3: CASSLQGVLTDTQYF. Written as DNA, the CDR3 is TGTGCCAGCAGCCTACAGGGGGTACTCACAGATACGCAGTATTTT.

CDR3 amino acids: CASSPPRGASNTGELFF. The CDR3 region has the DNA TGCGCCAGCAGCCCGCCCCGGGGGGCGTCGAACACCGGGGAGCTGTTTTTT. The gene calls are TRBV5-1 and TRBJ2-2; D possibly corresponds to TRBD2 (7 bases). CDR3 length equals 17 residues. Germline V lookup: CDR1 SGHRS, CDR2 YFSETQ. The V and J ends lost 4 bases and 0 bases respectively, with 16 bases between them.

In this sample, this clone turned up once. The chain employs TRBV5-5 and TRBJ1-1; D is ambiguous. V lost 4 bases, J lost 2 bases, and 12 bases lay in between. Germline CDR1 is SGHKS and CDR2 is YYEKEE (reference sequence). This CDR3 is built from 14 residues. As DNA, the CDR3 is TGTGCCAGCAGCCGCCGCGGTGGAAACACTGAAGCTTTCTTT. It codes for CASSRRGGNTEAFF.

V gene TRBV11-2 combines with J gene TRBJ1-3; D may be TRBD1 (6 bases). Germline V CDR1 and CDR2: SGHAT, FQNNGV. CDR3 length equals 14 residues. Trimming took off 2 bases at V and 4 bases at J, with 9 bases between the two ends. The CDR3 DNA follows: TGTGCCAGCAGCTTATGGGGGCCCGGAAACACCATATATTTT. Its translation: CASSLWGPGNTIYF.

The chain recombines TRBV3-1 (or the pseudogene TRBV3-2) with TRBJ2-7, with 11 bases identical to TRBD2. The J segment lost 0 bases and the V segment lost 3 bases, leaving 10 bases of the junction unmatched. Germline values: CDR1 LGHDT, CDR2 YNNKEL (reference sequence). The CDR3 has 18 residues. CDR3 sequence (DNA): TGTGCCAGCAGCCACATCCTTATTAGCGGGGGGGGCTCCTACGAGCAGTACTTC. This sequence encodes CASSHILISGGGSYEQYF.

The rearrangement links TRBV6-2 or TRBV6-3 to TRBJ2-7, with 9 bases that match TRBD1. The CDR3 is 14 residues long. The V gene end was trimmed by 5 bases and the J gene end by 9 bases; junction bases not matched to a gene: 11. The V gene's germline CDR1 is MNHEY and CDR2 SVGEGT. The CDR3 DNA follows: TGTGCCAGCAGTCGAGGGACAGGGTCTTCGACGCAGTACGTC. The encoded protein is CASSRGTGSSTQYV.

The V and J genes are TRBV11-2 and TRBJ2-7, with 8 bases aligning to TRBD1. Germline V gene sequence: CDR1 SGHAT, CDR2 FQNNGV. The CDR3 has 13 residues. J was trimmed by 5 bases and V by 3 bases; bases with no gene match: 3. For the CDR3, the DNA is TGTGCCAGCAGCTTCGACAGGGGCCACGAGCAGTACGTC. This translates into CASSFDRGHEQYV.

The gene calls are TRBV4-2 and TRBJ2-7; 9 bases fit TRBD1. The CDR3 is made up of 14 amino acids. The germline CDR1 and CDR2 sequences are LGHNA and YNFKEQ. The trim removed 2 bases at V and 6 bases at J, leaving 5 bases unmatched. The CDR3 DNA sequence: TGTGCCAGCAGCCAACCGGGACAGGGCCCCGAGCAGTACTTC. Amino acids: CASSQPGQGPEQYF.

Here the CDR3 reads CASSLRLAGTTYNEQFF. The CDR3 DNA reads as TGTGCCAGCAGCTTACGACTAGCGGGGACTACTTACAATGAGCAGTTCTTC. The chain combines TRBV7-6 with TRBJ2-1; TRBD2 matches 11 bases. The length of the CDR3 is 17 residues. Germline CDR1 and CDR2: SGHVS and FNYEAQ. The V gene end was trimmed by 2 bases and the J gene end by 4 bases; junction bases not matched to a gene: 7. The entire variable domain, with the rest obtained from reference TRBV7-6 and TRBJ2-1, is as follows: GAGVSQSPRYKVTKRGQDVALRCDPISGHVSLYWYRQALGQGPEFLTYFNYEAQQDKSGLPNDRFSAERPEGSISTLTIQRTEQRDSAMYRCASSLRLAGTTYNEQFFGPGTRLTVL.

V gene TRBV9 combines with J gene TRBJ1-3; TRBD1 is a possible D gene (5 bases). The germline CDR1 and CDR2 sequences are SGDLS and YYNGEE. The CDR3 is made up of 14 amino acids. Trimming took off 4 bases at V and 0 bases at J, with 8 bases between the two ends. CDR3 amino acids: CASSPRDSGNTIYF. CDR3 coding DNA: TGTGCCAGCAGCCCCAGGGACTCTGGAAACACCATATATTTT.

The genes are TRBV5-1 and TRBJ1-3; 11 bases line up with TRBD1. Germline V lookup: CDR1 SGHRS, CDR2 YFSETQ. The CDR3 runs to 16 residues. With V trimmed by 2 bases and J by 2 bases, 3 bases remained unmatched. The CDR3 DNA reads TGCGCCAGCAGCTTTGGGGGACAGGGGGCTGGAAACACCATATATTTT. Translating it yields CASSFGGQGAGNTIYF.

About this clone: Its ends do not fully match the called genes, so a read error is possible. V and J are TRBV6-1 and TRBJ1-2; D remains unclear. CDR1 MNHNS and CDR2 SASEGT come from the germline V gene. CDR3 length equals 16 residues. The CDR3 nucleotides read TGTGCCAGCACTGAACGGGTTGCAGGAGGTGGCTATGGCTACACCTTC. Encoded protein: CASTERVAGGGYGYTF.

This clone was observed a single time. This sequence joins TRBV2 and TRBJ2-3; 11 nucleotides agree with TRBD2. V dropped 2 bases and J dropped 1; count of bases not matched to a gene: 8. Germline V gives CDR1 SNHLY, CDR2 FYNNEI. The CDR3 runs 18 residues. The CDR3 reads CASSELASGGLGTDTQYF. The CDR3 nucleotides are TGTGCCAGCAGTGAATTGGCTAGCGGGGGGCTCGGCACAGATACGCAGTATTTT. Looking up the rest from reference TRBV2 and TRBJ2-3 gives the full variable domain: EPEVTQTPSHQVTQMGQEVILRCVPISNHLYFYWYRQILGQKVEFLVSFYNNEISEKSEIFDDQFSVERPDGSNFTLKIRSTKLEDSAMYFCASSELASGGLGTDTQYFGPGTRLTVL.

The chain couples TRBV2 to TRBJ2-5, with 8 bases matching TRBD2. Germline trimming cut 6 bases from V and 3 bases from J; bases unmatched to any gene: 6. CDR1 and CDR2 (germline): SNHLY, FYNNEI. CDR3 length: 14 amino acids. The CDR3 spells CASRSGTSKETQYF. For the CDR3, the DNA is TGTGCCAGCAGGTCCGGGACTAGTAAAGAGACCCAGTACTTC.

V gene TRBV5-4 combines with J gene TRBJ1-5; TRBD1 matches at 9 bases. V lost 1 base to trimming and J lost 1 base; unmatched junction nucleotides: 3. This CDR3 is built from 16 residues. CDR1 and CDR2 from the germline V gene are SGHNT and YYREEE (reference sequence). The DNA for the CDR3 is TGTGCCAGCAGCTTGACCGGGACAGGGAGCAATCAGCCCCAGCATTTT. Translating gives CASSLTGTGSNQPQHF.

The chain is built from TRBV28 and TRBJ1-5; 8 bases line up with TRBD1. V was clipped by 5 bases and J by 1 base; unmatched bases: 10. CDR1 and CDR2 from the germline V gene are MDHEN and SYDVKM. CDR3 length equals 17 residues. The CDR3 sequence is CASSPDRVFRSNQPQHF. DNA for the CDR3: TGTGCCAGCAGTCCGGACAGGGTGTTTCGGAGCAATCAGCCCCAGCATTTT. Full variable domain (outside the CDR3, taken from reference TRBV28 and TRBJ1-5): DVKVTQSSRYLVKRTGEKVFLECVQDMDHENMFWYRQDPGLGLRLIYFSYDVKMKEKGDIPEGYSVSREKKERFSLILESASTNQTSMYLCASSPDRVFRSNQPQHFGDGTRLSIL.

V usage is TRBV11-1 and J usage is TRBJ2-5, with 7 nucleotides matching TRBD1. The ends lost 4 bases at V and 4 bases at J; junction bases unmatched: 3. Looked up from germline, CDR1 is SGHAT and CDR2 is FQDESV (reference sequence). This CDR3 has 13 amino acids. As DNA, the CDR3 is TGTGCCAGCAGCTCGGGACAGCTAGAGACCCAGTACTTC. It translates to CASSSGQLETQYF.

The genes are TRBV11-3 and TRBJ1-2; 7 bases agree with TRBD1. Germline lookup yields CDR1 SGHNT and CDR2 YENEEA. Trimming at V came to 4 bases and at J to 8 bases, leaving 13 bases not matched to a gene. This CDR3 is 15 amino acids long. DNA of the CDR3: TGTGCCAGCAGCTCGGGACAGTCTGAAATGGAGGGCTACACCTTC. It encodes CASSSGQSEMEGYTF. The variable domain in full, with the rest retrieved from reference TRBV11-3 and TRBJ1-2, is EAGVVQSPRYKIIEKKQPVAFWCNPISGHNTLYWYLQNLGQGPELLIRYENEEAVDDSQLPKDRFSAERLKGVDSTLKIQPAELGDSAVYLCASSSGQSEMEGYTFGSGTRLTVV.

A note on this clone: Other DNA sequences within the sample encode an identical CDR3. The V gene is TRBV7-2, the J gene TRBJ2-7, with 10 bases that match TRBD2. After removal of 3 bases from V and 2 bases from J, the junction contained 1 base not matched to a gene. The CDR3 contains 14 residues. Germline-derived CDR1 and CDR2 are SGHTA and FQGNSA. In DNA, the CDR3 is TGTGCCAGCAGCTTGAGCGGGGGGGCCTACGAGCAGTACTTC. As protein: CASSLSGGAYEQYF.